A selection of T cell receptor beta chains follows, all from one sample in a study of blood T cell repertoires in COVID-19. The repertoire was sequenced with immunoSEQ multiplex PCR; TCRdb's copy has only in-frame clones and lacks some. The repertoire consists of approximately 240,000 clones, with about nine tenths occurring once and the leading ten covering around 0.86%. Sequencing was performed on peripheral blood. These receptors were collected from a man aged 30 to 39 with COVID-19, enrolled during active disease. Each CDR3 is given with its conserved first and last residue. The D gene is left open where the match is weak. The size of a clone is reported for some rows only, either as once, few or many, or as a class for expanded clones.

V gene: TRBV18
J gene: TRBJ1-1
clone size: -
D gene: -
CDR3 DNA: TGTGCCAGCTCACCGTTGGAGGACACTGAAGCTTTCTTT
CDR3 protein: CASSPLEDTEAFF

V gene: TRBV6-5
J gene: TRBJ1-2
clone size: few
D gene: -
CDR3 DNA: TGTGCCAGCTCCCCGGGGGAGTCGGGCGGCTACACCTTC
CDR3 protein: CASSPGESGGYTF

V gene: TRBV18
J gene: TRBJ1-6
clone size: -
D gene: -
CDR3 DNA: TGTGCCAGCTCACTCAGGGTTGTCGCGGATCTTAATTCACCCCTCCACTTT
CDR3 protein: CASSLRVVADLNSPLHF

V gene: TRBV19
J gene: TRBJ1-5
clone size: once
D gene: -
CDR3 DNA: TGTGCCAGTAGCCCGGAAGGGGATAGCAATCAGCCCCAGCATTTT
CDR3 protein: CASSPEGDSNQPQHF

V gene: TRBV10-2
J gene: TRBJ1-2
clone size: -
D gene: TRBD1
CDR3 DNA: TGCGCCAGCACCACGAGGACAGGGACTGGCTACACCTTC
CDR3 protein: CASTTRTGTGYTF

V gene: TRBV15
J gene: TRBJ2-6
clone size: -
D gene: TRBD2
CDR3 DNA: TGTGCCACCAGCAAATATAAACTAGCGGGGTTGAAGTCCGGGGCCAACGTCCTGACTTTC
CDR3 protein: CATSKYKLAGLKSGANVLTF

V gene: TRBV6-1
J gene: TRBJ1-1
clone size: -
D gene: -
CDR3 DNA: TGTGCCAGCAGTGAACTCAGGAACACTGAAGCTTTCTTT
CDR3 protein: CASSELRNTEAFF

V gene: TRBV19
J gene: TRBJ1-1
clone size: -
D gene: TRBD1
CDR3 DNA: TGTGCCAGTAGTACGACAGGGGTGAACACTGAAGCTTTCTTT
CDR3 protein: CASSTTGVNTEAFF

V gene: TRBV2
J gene: TRBJ1-6
clone size: -
D gene: -
CDR3 DNA: TGTGCCAGCACCGCCCAGGTTAATTCACCCCTCCACTTT
CDR3 protein: CASTAQVNSPLHF

V gene: TRBV5-1
J gene: TRBJ1-1
clone size: once
D gene: TRBD1
CDR3 DNA: TGCGCCAGCAGCTCGGACAGGGGAGGCGGCGGCACTGAAGCTTTCTTT
CDR3 protein: CASSSDRGGGGTEAFF

V gene: TRBV6-2/TRBV6-3
J gene: TRBJ2-1
clone size: -
D gene: TRBD2
CDR3 DNA: TGTGCCAGCAGTTACCCGCGGGGGGGGTCCTACAATGAGCAGTTCTTC
CDR3 protein: CASSYPRGGSYNEQFF

V gene: TRBV6-5
J gene: TRBJ2-4
clone size: once
D gene: -
CDR3 DNA: TGTGCCAGCAGTTACCCAGGGGTTACCAAAAACATTCAGTACTTC
CDR3 protein: CASSYPGVTKNIQYF

V gene: TRBV5-1
J gene: TRBJ2-7
clone size: -
D gene: -
CDR3 DNA: TGCGCCAGCAGCTTGGGTACGGGCTACGAGCAGTACTTC
CDR3 protein: CASSLGTGYEQYF

V gene: TRBV6-5
J gene: TRBJ2-3
clone size: -
D gene: TRBD2
CDR3 DNA: TGTGCCAGCAGGGCGGGACTAGCGACAGATACGCAGTATTTT
CDR3 protein: CASRAGLATDTQYF